This T cell receptor (beta chain) was identified during a study of blood T cell repertoires in COVID-19. The overall study: Nucleic acid was either cDNA or gDNA, and it came from T cells, B-cell-depleted T cells, or PBMCs.

The CDR3 is 14 amino acids. Germline V gene data show CDR1 as MNHEY and CDR2 as SVGAGI. Trimming cost V 8 bases and J 4 bases; bases outside gene matches: 6. Only in-frame clones appear in the TCRdb table, and some are missing; sequencing was by immunoSEQ multiplex PCR. The sample lists under 250,000 clones, about nine tenths seen once, with approximately 2.6% in the top ten. The chain joins TRBV6-5 to TRBJ1-5, with 9 bases identical to TRBD1. The source is a woman aged 60-75 years with acute or convalescent COVID-19. The specimen was peripheral blood. The CDR3 region is CASGGQGRNQPQHF. In DNA, the CDR3 is TGTGCCAGCGGGGGACAGGGACGAAATCAGCCCCAGCATTTT.